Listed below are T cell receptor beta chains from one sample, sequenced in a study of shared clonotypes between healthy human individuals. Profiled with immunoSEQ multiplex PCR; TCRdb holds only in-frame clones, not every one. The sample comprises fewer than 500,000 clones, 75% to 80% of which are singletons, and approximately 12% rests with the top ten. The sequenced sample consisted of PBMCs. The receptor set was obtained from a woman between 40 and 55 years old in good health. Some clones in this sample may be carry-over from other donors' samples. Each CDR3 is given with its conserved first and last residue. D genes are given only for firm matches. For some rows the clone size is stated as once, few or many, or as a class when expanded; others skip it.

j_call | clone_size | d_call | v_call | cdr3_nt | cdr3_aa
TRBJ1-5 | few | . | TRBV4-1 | TGCGCCAGCAGCCAAGATTCCCTTTTACGGGGTCGGCAGCCCCAGCATTTT | CASSQDSLLRGRQPQHF
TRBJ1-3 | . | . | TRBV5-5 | TGTGCCAGCAGCTTGAAGTACACCATATATTTT | CASSLKYTIYF
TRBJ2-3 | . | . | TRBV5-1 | TGCGCCAGCAGCTTGGGACTAGGGGGAACAGATACGCAGTATTTT | CASSLGLGGTDTQYF
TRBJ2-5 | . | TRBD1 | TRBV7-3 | TGTGCCAGCAGCGGAGGGACAGGGGGTAGTGAGACCCAGTACTTC | CASSGGTGGSETQYF
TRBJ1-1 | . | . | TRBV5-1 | TGCGCCAGCATAGGTGGAATATTAGCTTTCTTT | CASIGGILAFF
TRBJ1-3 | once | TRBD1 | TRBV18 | TGTGCCAGCTCGTTCGACAGGGTGGTTGGAAACACCATATATTTT | CASSFDRVVGNTIYF
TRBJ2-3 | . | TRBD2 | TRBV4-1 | TGCGCCAGCAGCCAGGGTGGGGGAGGGACTAGCGGGAAGGCGACAGATACGCAGTATTTT | CASSQGGGGTSGKATDTQYF
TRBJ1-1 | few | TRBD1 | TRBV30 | TGTGCCTCGGGACAGCTGATGAACACTGAAGCTTTCTTT | CASGQLMNTEAFF
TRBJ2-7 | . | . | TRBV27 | TGTGCCAGCAGCCCGGGACGAACCTACGAGCAGTACTTC | CASSPGRTYEQYF
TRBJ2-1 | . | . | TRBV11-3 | TGTGCCAGCAGCTTAGGGCAGTACAATGAGCAGTTCTTC | CASSLGQYNEQFF
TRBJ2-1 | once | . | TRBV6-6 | TGTGCCAGCAGTTACTCGGGGGGCTACAATGAGCAGTTCTTC | CASSYSGGYNEQFF
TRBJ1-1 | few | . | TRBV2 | TGTGCCAGCAGTGGTGGGAGTAGGACTGAAGCTTTCTTT | CASSGGSRTEAFF
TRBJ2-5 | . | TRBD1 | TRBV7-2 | TGTGCCAGCAGCATGACAGGGCTTGAGACCCAGTACTTC | CASSMTGLETQYF
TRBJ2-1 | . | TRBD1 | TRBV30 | TGTGCCTGGAACCGGGACAGGGCCGTGAAAGAGCAGTTCTTC | CAWNRDRAVKEQFF
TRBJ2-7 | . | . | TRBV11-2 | TGTGCCAGCAGCTTTAGGGGGGCTCTCTCCTACGAGCAGTACTTC | CASSFRGALSYEQYF